The 9 T cell receptor beta chains given below trace back to one sample, sequenced in a study of blood T cell repertoires in COVID-19. Clones were sequenced by immunoSEQ multiplex PCR, and TCRdb holds only the in-frame ones, with some missing. Among 200,000 to 300,000 clones listed, 84% were seen once. The specimen sequenced was peripheral blood. Source of these receptors: a man aged 60 to 75 with acute or convalescent COVID-19.

This chain uses TRBV6-5 with TRBJ2-1; 7 bases line up with TRBD2. Germline CDR1 and CDR2: MNHEY and SVGAGI. Trimming at V came to 10 bases and at J to 6 bases, leaving 9 bases not matched to a gene. The CDR3 is 13 amino acids. As DNA, the CDR3 is TGTGCCACCGAAAAGCGGGATGGCAATGAGCAGTTCTTC. Translated, it gives CATEKRDGNEQFF.

V and J are TRBV9 and TRBJ2-2, with TRBD2 identical over 11 bases. This CDR3 spans 15 amino acids. Germline V lookup: CDR1 SGDLS, CDR2 YYNGEE. J lost 2 bases, V lost 5 bases, and 2 bases had no gene match. CDR3 DNA: TGTGCCAGCAGGCTAGCGGGAGGAAACACCGGGGAGCTGTTTTTT. The encoded protein is CASRLAGGNTGELFF.

This chain connects TRBV5-6 to TRBJ2-7; 9 nucleotides line up with TRBD1. V dropped 3 bases and J dropped 2; count of bases not matched to a gene: 3. Looked up from germline, CDR1 is SGHDT and CDR2 is YYEEEE. This CDR3 has 14 residues. CDR3 DNA sequence: TGTGCCAGCAGCTCGGGACAGGGCCCCTACGAGCAGTACTTC. It specifies CASSSGQGPYEQYF.

The CDR3 DNA sequence: TGTGCCAGCAGCCAAACTAGCGGGAGTACAGATACGCAGTATTTT. This encodes CASSQTSGSTDTQYF. This chain links TRBV7-9 with TRBJ2-3, with 11 bases aligning to TRBD2. The CDR3 totals 15 residues. Germline CDR1 and CDR2: SEHNR and FQNEAQ (reference sequence). J lost 3 bases, V lost 5 bases, and 4 bases had no gene match.

The rearrangement links TRBV7-8 to TRBJ1-1; D unclear. CDR3 length: 14 amino acids. Germline CDR1 reads SGHVS; CDR2 reads FQNEAQ. V was clipped by 2 bases and J by 8 bases, with 15 bases between them. CDR3 region: CASSLSFKRGEAFF. CDR3 DNA: TGTGCCAGCAGCTTAAGCTTCAAACGAGGAGAAGCTTTCTTT.

V usage is TRBV6-2 or TRBV6-3 and J usage is TRBJ2-7, with D maybe TRBD1 (6 bases). The length of the CDR3 is 15 residues. V lost 7 bases to trimming and J lost 1 base, with 17 bases between them. Looked up from germline, CDR1 is MNHEY and CDR2 is SVGEGT. Written as DNA, the CDR3 is TGTGCCAGCACCCCGACAGGCCACCTATCCTACGAGCAGTACTTC. Its translation: CASTPTGHLSYEQYF.

V gene TRBV5-1 combines with J gene TRBJ2-5; 9 bases agree with TRBD1. CDR3 length: 15 amino acids. Germline loops: CDR1 SGHRS, CDR2 YFSETQ. V was pared by 2 bases and J by 4 bases, with 6 bases of the junction left unmatched. In DNA, the CDR3 is TGCGCCAGCAGCTTCTGGACAGGGGCTCGAGAGACCCAGTACTTC. Its translation: CASSFWTGARETQYF.

The rearrangement joins TRBV7-9 to TRBJ2-5; 10 positions agree with TRBD2. The CDR3 has 14 residues. Germline CDR1 reads SEHNR; CDR2 reads FQNEAQ (reference sequence). Unmatched junction bases numbered 9, after V lost 5 bases and J lost 9 bases. The DNA of the CDR3 is TGTGCCAGCAGCCCCACCGGGACTAGCGTGCCCCAGTACTTC. Its translation: CASSPTGTSVPQYF.

This clone was observed a single time. The rearrangement links TRBV3-1 (or the pseudogene TRBV3-2) to TRBJ1-3; D not resolved. The CDR3 is made up of 16 amino acids. The germline gives CDR1 LGHDT, CDR2 YNNKEL (reference sequence). V was clipped by 0 bases and J by 4 bases, with 13 bases between them. CDR3 sequence: CASSQDPGVSGNTIYF. The CDR3 DNA reads TGTGCCAGCAGCCAAGATCCCGGGGTCTCGGGAAACACCATATATTTT.